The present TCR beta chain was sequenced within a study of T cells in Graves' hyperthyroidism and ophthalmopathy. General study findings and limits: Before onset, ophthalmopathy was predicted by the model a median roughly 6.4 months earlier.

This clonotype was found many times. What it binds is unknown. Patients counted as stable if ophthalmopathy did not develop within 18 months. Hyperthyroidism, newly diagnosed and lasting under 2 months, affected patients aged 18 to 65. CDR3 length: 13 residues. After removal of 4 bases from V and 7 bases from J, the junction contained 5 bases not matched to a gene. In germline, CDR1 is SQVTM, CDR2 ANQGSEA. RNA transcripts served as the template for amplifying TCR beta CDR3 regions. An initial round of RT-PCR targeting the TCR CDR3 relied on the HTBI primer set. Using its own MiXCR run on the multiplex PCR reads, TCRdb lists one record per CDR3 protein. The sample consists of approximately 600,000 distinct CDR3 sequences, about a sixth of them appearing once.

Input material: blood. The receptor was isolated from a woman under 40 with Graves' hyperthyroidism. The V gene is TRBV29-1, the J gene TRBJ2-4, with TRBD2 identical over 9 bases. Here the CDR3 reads CSVGAGGVNIQYF. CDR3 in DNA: TGCAGCGTTGGAGCGGGAGGAGTCAACATTCAGTACTTC.